This T cell receptor (beta chain) was identified in a study of blood T cell repertoires in COVID-19. TCRdb's table, derived via immunoSEQ multiplex PCR, lists solely in-frame clones and lacks some. The sample includes 85,000 to 120,000 clones, 84% of them seen just once. This clone was recorded once. V was shortened by 1 base and J by 11 bases, with 8 bases between the two germline ends. CDR3 length: 11 amino acids. Germline V gives CDR1 LNHDA, CDR2 SQIVND (reference sequence). The receptor comes from a woman in her sixties or seventies with acute or convalescent COVID-19. This chain connects TRBV19 to TRBJ1-1; D gene ambiguous. Sequenced input: peripheral blood. The CDR3 DNA sequence: TGTGCCAGTAGTATAGCCTCCAGGGCTTTCTTT. Encoded protein: CASSIASRAFF.